Included here is one T cell receptor beta chain sequence, with context. Its antigen remains unknown. V was cut by 3 bases and J by 6 bases, with 14 bases left in between. The CDR3 runs 14 residues. Germline V gene lookup returns CDR1 LNHNV and CDR2 YYDKDF (reference sequence). In the PCR, 60 Vbeta and 13 Jbeta primers were used. TCRdb's table, derived via immunoSEQ multiplex PCR, lists solely in-frame clones and lacks some. The table shows tens of thousands of clones, with less than 85% occurring only once. This specimen belongs to a study of cytomegalovirus exposure and HLA in healthy donors. The study, taken as a whole, reports: Earlier analysis looked at TCR beta V segments, and most were productive about 90% or about 30% of the time. Trimming of TCR beta V- and J-genes showed a link, identified in a later analysis, to a missense DCLRE1C variant. From TCR beta sequences, most subjects' HLA-A and HLA-B alleles were reportedly predicted accurately.

V is TRBV15 and J is TRBJ1-1, with D possibly being TRBD1 (5 bases). The clonotype originates from a woman between 50 and 59 years old in good health and CMV-seropositive. The specimen was PBMCs. CDR3: CATSSDPDSSEAFF. The CDR3, as DNA: TGTGCCACCAGCAGCGATCCCGACAGTTCTGAAGCTTTCTTT.